These 25 T cell receptor beta chains came from one sample sequenced in a study of cytomegalovirus exposure and HLA in healthy donors. The PCR had 60 Vbeta and 13 Jbeta primers. Profiled with immunoSEQ multiplex PCR; TCRdb holds only in-frame clones, not every one. The table records about 200,000 clones, 80% to 85% of them present only once. The sample comprised PBMCs. The receptors derive from a woman aged 45-60 years in good health and CMV-seropositive.

This clone has more than one count but fewer than ten. This chain uses TRBV7-8 with TRBJ2-7; the match to TRBD1 covers 7 bases. The V gene end was trimmed by 5 bases and the J gene end by 2 bases; junction bases not matched to a gene: 6. Germline CDR1 and CDR2: SGHVS and FQNEAQ. The CDR3 length is 14 residues. The DNA of the CDR3 is TGTGCCAGCAGCCCGCCAGGGGGAACCTACGAGCAGTACTTC. This gives the protein CASSPPGGTYEQYF.

The V gene is TRBV19, the J gene TRBJ2-1, with D perhaps matching TRBD2 (5 bases). Trimming removed 1 base from V and 2 bases from J, with 12 bases in between. The CDR3 spans 16 residues. In germline, CDR1 is LNHDA, CDR2 SQIVND (reference sequence). This chain's CDR3 is CASSIGASSPYNEQFF. The CDR3 DNA is TGTGCCAGTAGTATAGGGGCTAGCAGCCCCTACAATGAGCAGTTCTTC.

This chain connects TRBV6-6 to TRBJ2-3; D ambiguous. From germline, CDR1 is MNHNY and CDR2 SVGAGI (reference sequence). The CDR3 runs 14 residues. Trimming cost V 1 base and J 2 bases, with 7 bases left between them. CDR3 sequence (DNA): TGTGCCAGCAGTTACTATGACTCCACAGATACGCAGTATTTT. Its translation is CASSYYDSTDTQYF.

V and J are TRBV18 and TRBJ1-4, with a weak D call TRBD1 (6 bases). Germline CDR1 and CDR2: KGHSH and LQKENI. The CDR3 has 16 amino acids. Trimming stripped 3 bases from V and 0 bases from J, with 11 bases between. CDR3 sequence reads: CASSPMTGATNEKLFF. CDR3 bases: TGTGCCAGCTCACCGATGACAGGCGCAACTAATGAAAAACTGTTTTTT.

Remarks on this clone: The sample holds other DNA sequences that translate to the same CDR3. The chain links TRBV18 to TRBJ2-1; 10 positions agree with TRBD2. This CDR3 has 15 amino acids. Germline CDR1 reads KGHSH; CDR2 reads LQKENI. Trimming took 3 bases from V and 5 from J; bases not matched to a gene: 4. The CDR3 nucleotides read TGTGCCAGCTCACCGACCCTAGCGGGAGACAATGAGCAGTTCTTC. Amino acids: CASSPTLAGDNEQFF.

The chain employs TRBV6-6 and TRBJ2-5; TRBD2 agrees at 8 bases. V lost 4 bases to trimming and J lost 2 bases; unmatched junction nucleotides: 3. This CDR3 has 14 amino acids. Germline CDR1 is MNHNY and CDR2 is SVGAGI (reference sequence). CDR3 bases: TGTGCCAGCAGTTCGGGGGGGCCTCAAGAGACCCAGTACTTC. Translated, it gives CASSSGGPQETQYF.

A word on this clone: The junction departs from germline at one end; a sequencing error may be responsible. The chain carries TRBV7-9 and TRBJ1-5; 9 nucleotides align to TRBD1. Germline CDR1 reads SEHNR; CDR2 reads FQNEAQ (reference sequence). The CDR3 spans 13 residues. The CDR3 reads CSSSATGGQPQHF. The CDR3 DNA follows: TGTTCCAGCAGCGCGACAGGGGGACAGCCCCAGCATTTT.

The chain is built from TRBV6-1 and TRBJ1-2; 10 bases map to TRBD1. This CDR3 comprises 12 residues. Germline loops: CDR1 MNHNS, CDR2 SASEGT. V was pared by 8 bases and J by 6 bases, with 3 bases of the junction left unmatched. CDR3 sequence: CASDRGRNGYTF. The CDR3 DNA reads as TGTGCCAGCGACAGGGGGCGAAATGGCTACACCTTC.

This chain connects TRBV9 to TRBJ2-2, with a tentative D call TRBD2 (7 bases). Between the trimmed V and J ends, which lost 3 bases and 6 bases, there was a span of 9 bases. The CDR3 sequence is 13 residues long. Germline V CDR1 and CDR2: SGDLS, YYNGEE. The CDR3 nucleotides read TGTGCCAGCAGCGGGGGGGGCCCCGGGGAGCTGTTTTTT. Protein sequence: CASSGGGPGELFF. The full variable domain, completed using reference TRBV9 and TRBJ2-2, is DSGVTQTPKHLITATGQRVTLRCSPRSGDLSVYWYQQSLDQGLQFLIQYYNGEERAKGNILERFSAQQFPDLHSELNLSSLELGDSALYFCASSGGGPGELFFGEGSRLTVL.

This clone was picked up one time. This rearrangement joins TRBV6-5 to TRBJ2-7, with 7 bases that match TRBD1. The CDR3 consists of 16 residues. The V gene end was trimmed by 0 bases and the J gene end by 2 bases; junction bases not matched to a gene: 7. Germline assignment: CDR1 MNHEY and CDR2 SVGAGI. Here the CDR3 DNA reads TGTGCCAGCAGTTACTCGGAAGACAGGGTCCCCTACGAGCAGTACTTC. It encodes CASSYSEDRVPYEQYF.

The rearrangement uses TRBV18 and TRBJ1-5, with TRBD1 identical over 8 bases. V was clipped by 0 bases and J by 7 bases; unmatched bases: 5. The germline V gene has CDR1 KGHSH and CDR2 LQKENI. CDR3 length: 15 residues. In DNA form, the CDR3 reads TGTGCCAGCTCACCACCCACAGGGGGTCGGCAGCCCCAGCATTTT. Its translation: CASSPPTGGRQPQHF.

The chain recombines TRBV19 with TRBJ2-1; 9 bases are a match to TRBD1. Unmatched junction bases numbered 5, after V lost 4 bases and J lost 4 bases. This CDR3 is built from 15 residues. The germline V gene encodes CDR1 LNHDA and CDR2 SQIVND (reference sequence). The CDR3 bases are TGTGCCAGTAGTAGAAGACAGGGGGGGTACAATGAGCAGTTCTTC. Translated: CASSRRQGGYNEQFF.

V gene TRBV7-9 combines with J gene TRBJ2-7; possibly TRBD2 for D (5 bases). Germline V gene data show CDR1 as SEHNR and CDR2 as FQNEAQ (reference sequence). V lost 1 base and J 9 bases, leaving 16 bases between the germline ends. This CDR3 comprises 14 residues. The CDR3 here is CASSLGEPYEGQYF. As DNA, the CDR3 is TGTGCCAGCAGCTTAGGGGAGCCTTATGAAGGGCAGTACTTC.

The rearrangement joins TRBV25-1 to TRBJ1-4; no reliable D call. The germline V gene has CDR1 MGHDK and CDR2 SYGVNS. This CDR3 is built from 15 residues. V lost 3 bases and J lost 8, with 16 bases in between. The DNA of the CDR3 is TGTGCCAGCAGTGACCCAACTAGAGGGCGCGAAAAACTGTTTTTT. Translated: CASSDPTRGREKLFF. The variable domain in full, with the rest retrieved from reference TRBV25-1 and TRBJ1-4, is EADIYQTPRYLVIGTGKKITLECSQTMGHDKMYWYQQDPGMELHLIHYSYGVNSTEKGDLSSESTVSRIRTEHFPLTLESARPSHTSQYLCASSDPTRGREKLFFGSGTQLSVL.

The gene calls are TRBV11-2 and TRBJ1-3; unclear D gene. Per the germline V gene, CDR1 is SGHAT and CDR2 is FQNNGV. This CDR3 is built from 11 residues. V lost 1 base and J lost 12, with 7 bases in between. The CDR3 region is CASSLGGIIYF. The DNA for the CDR3 is TGTGCCAGCAGCTTAGGAGGGATCATATATTTT.

V gene TRBV11-2 combines with J gene TRBJ2-1, with a tentative D call TRBD2 (7 bases). The CDR3 has 15 amino acids. Trimming left V 5 bases short and J 9 bases short, with 20 bases between. The germline CDR1 and CDR2 sequences are SGHAT and FQNNGV. CDR3 sequence reads: CASSPRGGDGFEQFF. CDR3 coding DNA: TGTGCCAGCAGCCCGAGGGGGGGCGATGGGTTTGAGCAGTTCTTC.

A single count supports this clone. The rearrangement uses TRBV5-4 and TRBJ2-3, with 15 bases matching TRBD2. This CDR3 has 16 amino acids. V lost 3 bases and J lost 5; bases outside the gene matches: 4. Germline V gives CDR1 SGHNT, CDR2 YYREEE (reference sequence). The CDR3 here is CASSSGLAGGIDTQYF. The CDR3 DNA reads TGTGCCAGCAGCTCCGGACTAGCGGGAGGGATAGATACGCAGTATTTT.

This chain connects TRBV28 to TRBJ2-3, with TRBD2 matching 10 bases. This CDR3 has 15 amino acids. Germline CDR1 and CDR2: MDHEN and SYDVKM. Germline trimming cut 10 bases from V and 2 bases from J; bases unmatched to any gene: 9. The CDR3 loop is CATFGLADITDTQYF. CDR3 DNA: TGTGCCACCTTCGGACTAGCGGATATCACAGATACGCAGTATTTT.

V usage is TRBV4-1 and J usage is TRBJ2-7; 9 bases match TRBD2. Germline assignment: CDR1 MGHRA and CDR2 YSYEKL. This CDR3 has 16 residues. V lost 4 bases and J lost 0; bases outside the gene matches: 7. Here the CDR3 reads CASSRGLAYPSYEQYF. The CDR3 DNA reads as TGCGCCAGCAGCCGCGGACTAGCGTACCCCTCCTACGAGCAGTACTTC.

The V call is TRBV29-1, the J call TRBJ2-7; TRBD1 aligns across 7 bases. Trimming cost V 0 bases and J 3 bases; bases outside gene matches: 5. The CDR3 has 14 amino acids. Germline CDR1 reads SQVTM; CDR2 reads ANQGSEA. The CDR3 protein is CSVEDRTGNYEQYF. The CDR3 DNA reads as TGCAGCGTTGAAGACAGGACAGGCAACTACGAGCAGTACTTC.

V usage is TRBV28 and J usage is TRBJ2-5, with a possible D match to TRBD2 (6 bases). The CDR3 sequence is 15 residues long. Germline CDR1 MDHEN, CDR2 SYDVKM. With 2 bases removed from V and 5 bases from J, the gap between germline ends came to 15 bases. CDR3 nucleotides: TGTGCCAGCAGTTTAGGCGGGGATTCAGGGGAGACCCAGTACTTC. Translation: CASSLGGDSGETQYF.

V and J are TRBV5-6 and TRBJ2-5; 14 nucleotides match TRBD2. The CDR3 is 17 amino acids. V trimming: 4 bases; J trimming: 4 bases; junction bases outside the gene matches: 9. Germline V gene sequence: CDR1 SGHDT, CDR2 YYEEEE. This chain's CDR3 is CASSTTRGTSGRETQYF. DNA of the CDR3: TGTGCCAGCAGCACCACCCGGGGGACTAGCGGGAGAGAGACCCAGTACTTC. The entire variable domain, with the rest obtained from reference TRBV5-6 and TRBJ2-5, is as follows: DAGVTQSPTHLIKTRGQQVTLRCSPKSGHDTVSWYQQALGQGPQFIFQYYEEEERQRGNFPDRFSGHQFPNYSSELNVNALLLGDSALYLCASSTTRGTSGRETQYFGPGTRLLVL.

The chain is built from TRBV6-1 and TRBJ2-7; 15 bases fit TRBD2. CDR3 length equals 15 residues. Losses at the gene ends were 6 bases for V and 5 bases for J; bases not matched to a gene: 5. CDR1 MNHNS and CDR2 SASEGT come from the germline V gene. The CDR3 here is CASSRGLAGGDEQYF. The CDR3 DNA reads as TGTGCCAGCAGCAGGGGACTAGCGGGAGGAGACGAGCAGTACTTC.

This clone was picked up one time. J is TRBJ1-3 and V is TRBV5-1; TRBD1 might be the D (5 bases). CDR3 size: 14 residues. CDR1 is SGHRS and CDR2 is YFSETQ in the germline V gene. Trimming removed 3 bases at V and 4 bases at J, with 11 bases between. For the CDR3, the DNA is TGCGCCAGCAGCTCGGACACCCAAGGAAACACCATATATTTT. Its translation is CASSSDTQGNTIYF.

V usage is TRBV5-1 and J usage is TRBJ2-7; TRBD1 matches at 8 bases. This CDR3 is 16 amino acids long. V shed 4 bases and J 1 base; nucleotides not matched to a gene: 10. Germline loops: CDR1 SGHRS, CDR2 YFSETQ. The CDR3 loop reads CASSINWRDRSYEQYF. Here the CDR3 DNA reads TGCGCCAGCAGCATAAACTGGCGGGACAGGTCCTACGAGCAGTACTTC.